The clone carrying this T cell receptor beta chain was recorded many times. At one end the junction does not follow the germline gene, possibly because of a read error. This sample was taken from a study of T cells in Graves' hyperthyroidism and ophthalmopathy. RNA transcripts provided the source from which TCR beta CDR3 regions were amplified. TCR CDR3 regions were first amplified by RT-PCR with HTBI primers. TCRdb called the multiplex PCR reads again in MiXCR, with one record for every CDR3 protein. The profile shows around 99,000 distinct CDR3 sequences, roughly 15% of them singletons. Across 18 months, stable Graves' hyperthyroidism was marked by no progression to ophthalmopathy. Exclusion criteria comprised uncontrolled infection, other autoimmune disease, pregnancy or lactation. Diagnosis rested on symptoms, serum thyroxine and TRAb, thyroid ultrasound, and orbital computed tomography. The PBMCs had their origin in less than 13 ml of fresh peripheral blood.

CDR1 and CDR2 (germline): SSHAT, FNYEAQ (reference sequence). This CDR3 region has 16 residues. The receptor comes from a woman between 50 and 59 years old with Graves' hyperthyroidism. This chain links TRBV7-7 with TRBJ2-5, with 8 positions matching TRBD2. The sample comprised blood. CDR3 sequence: CASSLGLALQQETQYF. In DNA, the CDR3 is TGTGCTAGCAGCTTAGGACTAGCCCTACAGCAAGAGACCCAGTACTTC.